This T cell receptor (beta chain) was sequenced during a study of CD8 T cells in ankylosing spondylitis. Study results and caveats: Characteristic, it appeared, of ankylosing spondylitis blood was a TCR beta motif of eight highly homologous variants. Enrichment of disease-linked clones was reportedly significant in matched ankylosing spondylitis synovial fluid.

TCRdb re-called the 5' RACE reads with MiXCR, one entry per CDR3 protein. The sample records more than 650,000 distinct CDR3 sequences, roughly 12% being singletons. As concerns this clonotype: The antigen is undetermined.

Trimming left V 11 bases short and J 5 bases short, with 9 bases between. CDR3 size: 10 residues. Germline V lookup: CDR1 MNHEY, CDR2 SVGEGT. This chain joins TRBV6-2 or TRBV6-3 and TRBJ2-5; D call uncertain. The material sequenced was blood, either unsorted or a sorted T cell fraction (not recorded which). The receptor was derived from a male donor with ankylosing spondylitis. The CDR3 loop reads CAVRAETQYF. The CDR3 region has the DNA TGTGCCGTCCGTGCGGAGACCCAGTACTTC.